The 32 T cell receptor beta chains below come from one sample, sequenced in a study of graft-versus-host responses after intestinal transplantation. Generated by immunoSEQ multiplex PCR, the TCRdb table keeps only in-frame clones and is missing some. In the table there are about 88,000 clones, approximately 87% of which are singletons. Their specific antigens are unknown. The sample consisted of unstimulated CD4+ T cells sorted from spleen or lymph node cells, taken before intestinal transplant. These receptors were obtained from a human donor who received an intestinal transplant.

To note about this clone: Distinct nucleotide sequences in the sample also encode this CDR3. The rearrangement joins TRBV4-1 to TRBJ2-2; unclear D gene. V was pared by 0 bases and J by 5 bases, with 7 bases between. Germline V gives CDR1 MGHRA, CDR2 YSYEKL. The CDR3 totals 14 residues. In DNA form, the CDR3 reads TGCGCCAGCAGCCAAGATCGGGTAACCGGGGAGCTGTTTTTT. Translating gives CASSQDRVTGELFF.

Points on this clone: Other nucleotide sequences from this sample produce the same CDR3. The CDR3 DNA follows: TGTGCCAGCAGCGTAGGAGGAGGCCAAGAGACCCAGTACTTC. As protein: CASSVGGGQETQYF. The chain carries TRBV9 and TRBJ2-5, with TRBD2 as a possible D gene (5 bases). This CDR3 has 14 amino acids. V was pared by 0 bases and J by 1 base, with 7 bases between. Germline CDR1 and CDR2: SGDLS and YYNGEE. Based on the CDR3 plus reference TRBV9 and TRBJ2-5, the full variable domain is DSGVTQTPKHLITATGQRVTLRCSPRSGDLSVYWYQQSLDQGLQFLIQYYNGEERAKGNILERFSAQQFPDLHSELNLSSLELGDSALYFCASSVGGGQETQYFGPGTRLLVL.

This chain connects TRBV6-1 to TRBJ2-5, with 7 bases identical to TRBD1. This CDR3 is 13 amino acids long. V shed 6 bases, J shed 2 bases, and the junction held 3 bases outside the gene matches. CDR1 is MNHNS and CDR2 is SASEGT in the germline V gene. CDR3 in DNA: TGTGCCAGCAGGGGACAGCCTCAAGAGACCCAGTACTTC. The encoded protein is CASRGQPQETQYF.

V is TRBV27 and J is TRBJ1-1; a possible D gene is TRBD1 (5 bases). The germline CDR1 and CDR2 sequences are MNHEY and SMNVEV (reference sequence). Trimming pared 6 bases from V and 5 bases from J, leaving 13 bases between. The CDR3 extends over 13 amino acids. The CDR3 nucleotides are TGTGCCAGCAGCCAACGGGGGGGGACTGAAGCTTTCTTT. This gives the protein CASSQRGGTEAFF.

The chain combines TRBV7-3 with TRBJ1-3; perhaps TRBD1 as D (6 bases). Per the germline V gene, CDR1 is SGHTA and CDR2 is FQGTGA. The CDR3 loop spans 15 amino acids. V dropped 8 bases and J dropped 2 bases, with 16 bases sitting between them. CDR3 protein: CASSLNREPGNTIYF. DNA of the CDR3: TGTGCCAGCTCCTTAAACAGGGAGCCTGGAAACACCATATATTTT.

The sample holds a few counts of this clone. This chain uses TRBV6-5 with TRBJ2-7; the match to TRBD2 covers 8 bases. Germline CDR1 and CDR2: MNHEY and SVGAGI. The J segment lost 3 bases and the V segment lost 0 bases, leaving 4 bases of the junction unmatched. CDR3 length: 15 residues. The CDR3 loop is CASSYSKAGGYEQYF. The CDR3 nucleotides read TGTGCCAGCAGTTACTCGAAGGCGGGGGGCTACGAGCAGTACTTC.

The V call is TRBV9, the J call TRBJ2-7, with 8 bases fitting TRBD1. Germline assignment: CDR1 SGDLS and CDR2 YYNGEE. This CDR3 spans 15 amino acids. V lost 0 bases to trimming and J lost 5 bases; unmatched junction nucleotides: 7. CDR3 coding DNA: TGTGCCAGCAGCGTAGGAGGGGCAGGGGGCCACGAGCAGTACTTC. Translating gives CASSVGGAGGHEQYF.

The chain couples TRBV5-1 to TRBJ2-2; D gene ambiguous. Germline CDR1 is SGHRS and CDR2 is YFSETQ. CDR3 length: 13 amino acids. Trimming pared 0 bases from V and 8 bases from J, leaving 8 bases between. The chain's CDR3 is CASSLAARGELFF. The CDR3 coding sequence is TGCGCCAGCAGCTTGGCTGCGAGGGGGGAGCTGTTTTTT.

J is TRBJ1-5 and V is TRBV7-9; D not certain. Germline loops: CDR1 SEHNR, CDR2 FQNEAQ (reference sequence). The CDR3 totals 13 residues. The ends were cut back, 5 bases at V and 5 bases at J, with 10 bases in the middle. CDR3 DNA: TGTGCCAGCAGCCCCGACGGGGATCAGCCCCAGCATTTT. This encodes CASSPDGDQPQHF.

The rearrangement links TRBV5-1 to TRBJ2-3, with D possibly TRBD2 on 7 matching bases. Germline V gene lookup returns CDR1 SGHRS and CDR2 YFSETQ. Trimming shortened V by 0 bases and J by 3 bases, and 14 bases separated the two germline ends. The CDR3 sequence is 16 residues long. CDR3 coding DNA: TGCGCCAGCAGCTTGGGGTTGCGGGGGACAACAGATACGCAGTATTTT. Its translation: CASSLGLRGTTDTQYF.

This chain connects TRBV7-8 to TRBJ1-5; D gene unclear. V was shortened by 1 base and J by 7 bases, with 5 bases between the two germline ends. Germline-derived CDR1 and CDR2 are SGHVS and FQNEAQ. The CDR3 runs 12 residues. CDR3 DNA: TGTGCCAGCAGCTTAGGCGAGCAGCCCCAGCATTTT. Translation: CASSLGEQPQHF.

The chain carries TRBV7-8 and TRBJ2-3; 7 bases map to TRBD1. V was pared by 2 bases and J by 5 bases, with 7 bases of the junction left unmatched. Per germline, CDR1 SGHVS and CDR2 FQNEAQ. The CDR3 is 15 amino acids. In DNA form, the CDR3 reads TGTGCCAGCAGCTTATGGCCAGGGGGTCGAGATACGCAGTATTTT. It specifies CASSLWPGGRDTQYF.

This chain joins TRBV15 and TRBJ1-2; D is ambiguous. CDR1 is LNHNV and CDR2 is YYDKDF in the germline V gene (reference sequence). The CDR3 sequence is 14 residues long. The V end lost 0 bases, the J end lost 8 bases, and 13 bases lay between the germline ends. Here the CDR3 DNA reads TGTGCCACCAGCAGAGATTGGAGGCGGGGAGGCTACACCTTC. This encodes CATSRDWRRGGYTF.

V and J are TRBV4-1 and TRBJ1-2; weak D call: TRBD1 (6 bases). From germline, CDR1 is MGHRA and CDR2 YSYEKL. The germline V and J ends were trimmed by 1 base and 2 bases, with 14 bases remaining between them. The CDR3 spans 16 residues. The CDR3 spells CASSQGPPRGNYGYTF. DNA of the CDR3: TGCGCCAGCAGCCAAGGGCCGCCGAGGGGGAACTATGGCTACACCTTC.

The V and J genes are TRBV4-1 and TRBJ2-1; TRBD2 aligns across 12 bases. V lost 2 bases to trimming and J lost 5 bases; unmatched junction nucleotides: 4. Germline V gene data show CDR1 as MGHRA and CDR2 as YSYEKL. There are 16 residues in the CDR3. CDR3 in DNA: TGCGCCAGCAGCCAATCTCCTAGCGGGGGGGACAATGAGCAGTTCTTC. Translation gives CASSQSPSGGDNEQFF.

The rearrangement joins TRBV5-5 to TRBJ2-7, with a possible D match to TRBD2 (6 bases). Per germline, CDR1 SGHKS and CDR2 YYEKEE (reference sequence). CDR3 length equals 14 residues. Trimming cost V 4 bases and J 0 bases, with 11 bases left between them. The DNA of the CDR3 is TGTGCCAGCAGCCCGATACTAGCCTCCTACGAGCAGTACTTC. This encodes CASSPILASYEQYF.

The V call is TRBV11-2, the J call TRBJ2-7, with TRBD2 matching 7 bases. The CDR3 totals 15 residues. Germline V gene lookup returns CDR1 SGHAT and CDR2 FQNNGV. The trim removed 5 bases at V and 3 bases at J, leaving 10 bases unmatched. The CDR3 reads CASSKVGGFVYEQYF. As DNA, the CDR3 is TGTGCCAGCAGCAAAGTGGGGGGGTTTGTCTACGAGCAGTACTTC.

This clone was seen once. The V gene is TRBV11-3, the J gene TRBJ2-3, with a tentative D call TRBD2 (5 bases). This CDR3 is 14 amino acids long. The germline gives CDR1 SGHNT, CDR2 YENEEA. Between the trimmed V and J ends, which lost 5 bases and 3 bases, there was a span of 12 bases. This CDR3 is CASSPSRLTDTQYF. CDR3 DNA: TGTGCCAGCAGCCCGAGTAGACTAACAGATACGCAGTATTTT.

Only a few counts were recorded for this clone. The chain uses TRBV5-1 and TRBJ1-6, with 8 bases aligning to TRBD1. CDR3 length equals 15 residues. CDR1 and CDR2 from the germline V gene are SGHRS and YFSETQ. V dropped 4 bases and J dropped 7; count of bases not matched to a gene: 7. The CDR3 DNA reads TGCGCCAGCAGCCGATTAACAGGGGGGAATTCACCCCTCCACTTT. Translation: CASSRLTGGNSPLHF.

The J gene is TRBJ1-3, the V gene TRBV9; tentative D call: TRBD1 (5 bases). Germline CDR1 is SGDLS and CDR2 is YYNGEE. The CDR3 runs to 15 residues. Trimming removed 4 bases from V and 4 bases from J, with 15 bases in between. This chain's CDR3 is CASSPDPAGGNTIYF. The CDR3 bases are TGTGCCAGCAGCCCGGACCCGGCAGGGGGAAACACCATATATTTT.

This chain links TRBV5-8 with TRBJ2-3; D unresolved. CDR1 is SGHTS, CDR2 YDEGEE, per germline. The CDR3 is made up of 14 amino acids. V lost 9 bases to trimming and J lost 3 bases, with 17 bases between them. The CDR3 loop reads CATPDTSGTDTQYF. In DNA form, the CDR3 reads TGTGCCACTCCCGACACATCTGGAACAGATACGCAGTATTTT.

The chain links TRBV18 to TRBJ2-5; tentatively, D is TRBD2 (6 bases). V was pared by 2 bases and J by 2 bases, with 6 bases between. The CDR3 runs 13 residues. The germline gives CDR1 KGHSH, CDR2 LQKENI. The CDR3 sequence: CASSPGGQETQYF. The CDR3 DNA reads as TGTGCCAGCTCACCAGGGGGGCAAGAGACCCAGTACTTC.

The CDR3 DNA sequence: TGTGCCAGCAGCAGAGGAGGACAGGGCTACGAGCAGTACTTC. Amino acid sequence: CASSRGGQGYEQYF. The gene calls are TRBV7-3 and TRBJ2-7, with TRBD1 matching 8 bases. Germline values: CDR1 SGHTA, CDR2 FQGTGA. The CDR3 is 14 residues long. J lost 3 bases, V lost 5 bases, and 6 bases had no gene match. Combining the CDR3 with reference TRBV7-3 and TRBJ2-7 gives the whole variable domain GAGVSQTPSNKVTEKGKYVELRCDPISGHTALYWYRQSLGQGPEFLIYFQGTGAADDSGLPNDRFFAVRPEGSVSTLKIQRTERGDSAVYLCASSRGGQGYEQYFGPGTRLTVT.

J is TRBJ1-2 and V is TRBV9; 7 nucleotides line up with TRBD1. The CDR3 covers 15 residues. CDR1 and CDR2 from the germline V gene are SGDLS and YYNGEE. V lost 6 bases to trimming and J lost 5 bases; unmatched junction nucleotides: 13. DNA for the CDR3: TGTGCCAGCACTTACGATCCCGGGACAGATTATGGCTACACCTTC. Translation: CASTYDPGTDYGYTF.

This rearrangement joins TRBV19 to TRBJ1-5; 9 nucleotides match TRBD1. In germline, CDR1 is LNHDA, CDR2 SQIVND (reference sequence). The CDR3 consists of 16 residues. With V trimmed by 2 bases and J by 5 bases, 7 bases remained unmatched. The CDR3 DNA sequence: TGTGCCAGTAGTATATCGACAGGGGGAAATCATCAGCCCCAGCATTTT. It translates to CASSISTGGNHQPQHF. Based on the CDR3 plus reference TRBV19 and TRBJ1-5, the full variable domain is DGGITQSPKYLFRKEGQNVTLSCEQNLNHDAMYWYRQDPGQGLRLIYYSQIVNDFQKGDIAEGYSVSREKKESFPLTVTSAQKNPTAFYLCASSISTGGNHQPQHFGDGTRLSIL.

The chain joins TRBV19 to TRBJ1-4; 8 bases fit TRBD1. The trim removed 7 bases at V and 3 bases at J, leaving 10 bases unmatched. Germline V gene data show CDR1 as LNHDA and CDR2 as SQIVND (reference sequence). This CDR3 is 16 amino acids long. CDR3 sequence reads: CASKDRAVGSNEKLFF. For the CDR3, the DNA is TGTGCCAGTAAGGACAGGGCGGTCGGGTCTAATGAAAAACTGTTTTTT.

This clone was found once. This chain uses TRBV18 with TRBJ2-3; 12 bases align to TRBD2. The CDR3 extends over 16 amino acids. Germline V gene data show CDR1 as KGHSH and CDR2 as LQKENI. V was clipped by 5 bases and J by 2 bases; unmatched bases: 5. CDR3: CASSTSGGPPTDTQYF. The CDR3 DNA is TGTGCCAGCTCAACTAGCGGGGGGCCCCCCACAGATACGCAGTATTTT. Together with reference TRBV18 and TRBJ2-3, the CDR3 gives the full variable domain: NAGVMQNPRHLVRRRGQEARLRCSPMKGHSHVYWYRQLPEEGLKFMVYLQKENIIDESGMPKERFSAEFPKEGPSILRIQQVVRGDSAAYFCASSTSGGPPTDTQYFGPGTRLTVL.

This clone was seen once. The chain is built from TRBV6-1 and TRBJ2-7; D may be TRBD1 (6 bases). Germline-derived CDR1 and CDR2 are MNHNS and SASEGT. The length of the CDR3 is 17 residues. The ends were cut back, 2 bases at V and 1 base at J, with 18 bases in the middle. CDR3 nucleotides: TGTGCCAGCAGTGAATTTATTGTGAGGCAGGGGTCCTACGAGCAGTACTTC. This codes for CASSEFIVRQGSYEQYF.

The chain has TRBV4-1 and TRBJ1-1; D possibly corresponds to TRBD1 (6 bases). The germline CDR1 and CDR2 sequences are MGHRA and YSYEKL. V was clipped by 0 bases and J by 4 bases, with 9 bases between them. The length of the CDR3 is 14 residues. The CDR3 sequence: CASSQEGGGTEAFF. The DNA for the CDR3 is TGCGCCAGCAGCCAAGAAGGGGGGGGCACTGAAGCTTTCTTT.

This clone occurred a few times. The chain joins TRBV4-1 to TRBJ2-7; weak D call: TRBD2 (5 bases). CDR3 size: 14 residues. V lost 4 bases and J lost 0, with 10 bases in between. Germline V CDR1 and CDR2: MGHRA, YSYEKL. CDR3 nucleotides: TGCGCCAGCAGCCTAGCTAGCCACTCCTACGAGCAGTACTTC. This codes for CASSLASHSYEQYF.

This clone occurred a few times. The V gene is TRBV29-1, the J gene TRBJ1-2; 11 bases are a match to TRBD1. Trimming took 7 bases from V and 7 from J; bases not matched to a gene: 5. The CDR3 extends over 12 amino acids. The germline V gene has CDR1 SQVTM and CDR2 ANQGSEA. CDR3 protein: CSGTGGFGGYTF. The CDR3 DNA sequence: TGCAGCGGGACAGGGGGCTTTGGTGGCTACACCTTC.

This rearrangement joins TRBV5-4 to TRBJ1-1; D ambiguous. Germline V gives CDR1 SGHNT, CDR2 YYREEE (reference sequence). Trimming pared 2 bases from V and 2 bases from J, leaving 7 bases between. This CDR3 is built from 13 residues. The CDR3 DNA follows: TGTGCCAGCAGCTTCGGTAGAAACACTGAAGCTTTCTTT. Protein product: CASSFGRNTEAFF.